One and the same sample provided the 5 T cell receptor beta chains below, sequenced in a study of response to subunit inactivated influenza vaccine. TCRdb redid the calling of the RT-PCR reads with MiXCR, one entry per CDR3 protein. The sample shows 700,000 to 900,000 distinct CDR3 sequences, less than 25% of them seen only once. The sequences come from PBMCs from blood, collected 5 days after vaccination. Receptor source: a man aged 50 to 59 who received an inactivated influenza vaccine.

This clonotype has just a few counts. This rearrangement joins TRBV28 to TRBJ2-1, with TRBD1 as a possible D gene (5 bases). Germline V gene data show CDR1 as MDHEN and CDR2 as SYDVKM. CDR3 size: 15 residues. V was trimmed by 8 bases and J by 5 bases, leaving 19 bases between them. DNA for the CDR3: TGTGCCAGCTCTACCACCGACAGAATAAACAATGAGCAGTTCTTC. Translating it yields CASSTTDRINNEQFF.

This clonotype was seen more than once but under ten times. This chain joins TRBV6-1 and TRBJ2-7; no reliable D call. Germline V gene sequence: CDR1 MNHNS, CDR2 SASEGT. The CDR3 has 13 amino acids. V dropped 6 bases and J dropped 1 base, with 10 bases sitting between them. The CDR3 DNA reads TGTGCCAGCAGGTTGGGCTATTCCTACGAGCAGTACTTC. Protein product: CASRLGYSYEQYF.

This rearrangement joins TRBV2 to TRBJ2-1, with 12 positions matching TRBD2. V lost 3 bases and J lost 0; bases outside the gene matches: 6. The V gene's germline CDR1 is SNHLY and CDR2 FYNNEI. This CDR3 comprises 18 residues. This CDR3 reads CASSDTSGGTSSYNEQFF. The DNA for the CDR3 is TGTGCCAGCAGTGACACTAGCGGGGGGACCAGCTCCTACAATGAGCAGTTCTTC. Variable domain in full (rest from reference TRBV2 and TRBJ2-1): EPEVTQTPSHQVTQMGQEVILRCVPISNHLYFYWYRQILGQKVEFLVSFYNNEISEKSEIFDDQFSVERPDGSNFTLKIRSTKLEDSAMYFCASSDTSGGTSSYNEQFFGPGTRLTVL.

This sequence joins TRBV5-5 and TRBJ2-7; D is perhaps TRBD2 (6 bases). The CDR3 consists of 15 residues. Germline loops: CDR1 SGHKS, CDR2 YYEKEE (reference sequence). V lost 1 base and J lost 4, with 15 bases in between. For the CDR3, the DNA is TGTGCCAGCAGCTTGTTGGCCCCGGCGGGATACGAGCAGTACTTC. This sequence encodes CASSLLAPAGYEQYF.

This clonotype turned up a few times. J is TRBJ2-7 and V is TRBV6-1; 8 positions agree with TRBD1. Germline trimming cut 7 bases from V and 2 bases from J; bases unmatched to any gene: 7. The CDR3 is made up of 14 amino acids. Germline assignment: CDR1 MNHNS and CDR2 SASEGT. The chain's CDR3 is CASTSDRGTYEQYF. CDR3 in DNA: TGTGCCAGCACGAGTGACAGGGGCACCTACGAGCAGTACTTC.